One and the same sample provided the 4 T cell receptor beta chains below, sequenced in a study of glioma-infiltrating T cells after dendritic cell vaccination. The table came from immunoSEQ multiplex PCR; TCRdb's copy has only in-frame clones and leaves some out. The profile covers tens of thousands of clones, with under 90% appearing a single time and roughly 10% taken by the ten largest. Documented time point: after dendritic cell vaccination, including at tumor progression/relapse. The specimen was blood, collected after dendritic cell vaccination. All receptors come from a human donor with glioblastoma.

The rearrangement joins TRBV4-1 to TRBJ2-5, with D perhaps TRBD1 (5 bases). TRBJ2-7 explains the end of the DNA better; the J call may be wrong. Germline V gene sequence: CDR1 MGHRA, CDR2 YSYEKL. The CDR3 has 14 residues. The CDR3 DNA reads as TGCGCCAGCAGCCAGGGGATGGGGCCCTACGAGCAGTACTTC. As protein: CASSQGMGPYEQYF.

The chain has TRBV29-1 and TRBJ2-1; 7 positions match TRBD1. The CDR3 covers 15 residues. V lost 6 bases, J lost 4 bases, and 12 bases stayed unmatched. Looked up from germline, CDR1 is SQVTM and CDR2 is ANQGSEA. The CDR3 here is CSVLTGWGSYNEQFF. The CDR3 DNA reads as TGCAGCGTGTTGACAGGGTGGGGATCGTACAATGAGCAGTTCTTC.

The J gene is TRBJ2-7, the V gene TRBV28, with 8 bases lining up with TRBD1. From germline, CDR1 is MDHEN and CDR2 SYDVKM. V dropped 7 bases and J dropped 2; count of bases not matched to a gene: 4. CDR3 size: 13 residues. CDR3 in DNA: TGTGCCAGCACCCCACAGGGGGCCTACGAGCAGTACTTC. Its translation is CASTPQGAYEQYF.

The V call is TRBV6-5, the J call TRBJ2-3, with D perhaps matching TRBD1 (6 bases). V lost 1 base and J lost 2, with 10 bases in between. The length of the CDR3 is 15 residues. The germline gives CDR1 MNHEY, CDR2 SVGAGI. The CDR3 region has the DNA TGTGCCAGCAGTTACTTGGGACACACCACAGATACGCAGTATTTT. This encodes CASSYLGHTTDTQYF.